This T cell receptor (beta chain) stems from a study of T-cell reconstitution after alpha-beta-depleted transplantation in children. Findings of the study overall: After one year, T-cell counts and TCRbeta diversity mostly came from new T cells. Several hundred rapidly expanded clones from non-depleted graft cells reportedly supplied alpha-beta T cells about two months post-transplant. Surviving thymic progenitors and recipient T cells were the source of high TCRbeta diversity at day 60 in some patients.

As it was prepared, the TCRbeta library received unique molecular identifiers. TCRdb processed the PCR reads anew with MiXCR; each CDR3 protein has one entry. The sample shows about a million distinct CDR3 sequences, roughly 29% of them seen only once. In regard to this clonotype: Its antigen is unidentified.

Germline CDR1 is MDHEN and CDR2 is SYDVKM. The V and J ends lost 5 bases and 0 bases respectively, with 14 bases between them. CDR3 length: 16 amino acids. The chain has TRBV28 and TRBJ2-1, with D possibly being TRBD1 (6 bases). The specimen was PBMCs, mostly from graft donor cells, collected 360 days after TCRalphabeta/CD19-depleted stem cell transplant. This TCR was sampled from a boy younger than two who had a stem cell transplant for SCID, so the T cells may come from the graft donor. The DNA for the CDR3 is TGTGCCAGCAGTATACAGGGTCCGAGCTCCTACAATGAGCAGTTCTTC. Its translation: CASSIQGPSSYNEQFF.